The 29 T cell receptor beta chains presented below share a single source sample, sequenced in a study of T-cell reconstitution after alpha-beta-depleted transplantation in children. Unique molecular identifiers were used to barcode this TCRbeta library. Each CDR3 protein gets one entry after TCRdb re-called the PCR reads with MiXCR. The profile shows 280,000 or so distinct CDR3 sequences, around 10% of them singletons. This sample comprised peripheral blood, obtained 180 days after TCRalphabeta/CD19-depleted stem cell transplant. These receptors originate from a male patient between 2 and 9 years old who had a stem cell transplant for chronic granulomatous disease, so the T cells may come from the graft donor.

The table lists this clonotype with many counts. The rearrangement links TRBV29-1 to TRBJ2-5, with no clear D. Germline assignment: CDR1 SQVTM and CDR2 ANQGSEA. With 5 bases removed from V and 5 bases from J, the gap between germline ends came to 12 bases. The CDR3 spans 12 residues. CDR3 sequence reads: CSVFRLEETQYF. CDR3 in DNA: TGCAGCGTTTTTCGCCTTGAGGAGACCCAGTACTTC.

The sample holds many counts of this clonotype. V is TRBV11-2 and J is TRBJ2-2; 9 bases align to TRBD2. The CDR3 contains 18 residues. CDR1 SGHAT and CDR2 FQNNGV come from the germline V gene. The trim removed 1 base at V and 4 bases at J, leaving 10 bases unmatched. The CDR3 protein is CASSLGGGLAGITGELFF. The CDR3 DNA is TGTGCCAGCAGCTTAGGAGGTGGGCTAGCGGGGATCACCGGGGAGCTGTTTTTT.

The sample holds many counts of this clonotype. V and J are TRBV12-3 or TRBV12-4 and TRBJ2-3; perhaps D is TRBD1 or TRBD2 (6 bases each). CDR3 length equals 13 residues. Trimming cost V 5 bases and J 6 bases, with 12 bases left between them. The CDR3 loop is CASSEGGQDTQYF. The CDR3 bases are TGTGCCAGCAGTGAAGGGGGGCAGGATACGCAGTATTTT.

This clonotype was counted ten times or more. The chain links TRBV2 to TRBJ2-7; perhaps TRBD1 as D (6 bases). CDR3 length: 14 residues. Trimming left V 6 bases short and J 0 bases short, with 12 bases between. CDR1 and CDR2 from the germline V gene are SNHLY and FYNNEI. In nucleotides, the CDR3 is TGTGCCAGCAGACCCCAGGGGAGCTCCTACGAGCAGTACTTC. It specifies CASRPQGSSYEQYF.

This clonotype was recorded at least ten times. The rearrangement uses TRBV28 and TRBJ1-5, with D maybe TRBD1 (6 bases). With 5 bases removed from V and 2 bases from J, the gap between germline ends came to 16 bases. In germline, CDR1 is MDHEN, CDR2 SYDVKM. The CDR3 covers 16 residues. The CDR3 protein is CASSPPGGWRNQPQHF. The DNA for the CDR3 is TGTGCCAGCAGTCCCCCGGGGGGCTGGCGCAATCAGCCCCAGCATTTT.

This clonotype was seen a few times. Given a much more abundant clone one base away, this may be a read error. The DNA of the CDR3 is TGTGCCATCAGTCAACCTCCGGGACAGGGGGCCGATGAGCAGTTCTTC. This translates into CAISQPPGQGADEQFF. The chain links TRBV10-3 to TRBJ2-1; 12 bases agree with TRBD1. The CDR3 contains 16 residues. Germline V gives CDR1 ENHRY, CDR2 SYGVKD. V shed 5 bases and J 8 bases; nucleotides not matched to a gene: 10.

Note on this clonotype: A read error may be the cause here, since a much bigger clone is one base away. The V gene is TRBV20-1, the J gene TRBJ2-3, with 8 bases aligning to TRBD2. The CDR3 runs 17 residues. Per germline, CDR1 DFQATT and CDR2 SNEGSKA (reference sequence). CDR3 sequence reads: CCARRFEASGSTDTQYF. Written as DNA, the CDR3 is TGCTGTGCTAGGAGGTTTGAGGCTAGCGGGAGCACAGATACGCAGTATTTT.

V usage is TRBV19 and J usage is TRBJ1-2, with no clear D. The germline V gene has CDR1 LNHDA and CDR2 SQIVND (reference sequence). This CDR3 spans 15 amino acids. V lost 7 bases and J 4 bases, leaving 19 bases between the germline ends. The CDR3: CASNSNRLGSYGYTF. The CDR3 nucleotides read TGTGCCAGTAATAGTAACCGCCTCGGGAGCTATGGCTACACCTTC.

There are many counts of this clonotype. The V gene is TRBV7-9, the J gene TRBJ2-1; D remains unclear. Germline lookup yields CDR1 SEHNR and CDR2 FQNEAQ (reference sequence). CDR3 length: 16 residues. Trimming pared 1 base from V and 8 bases from J, leaving 18 bases between. CDR3 coding DNA: TGTGCCAGCAGCTTAGGAGGTATGCGGTTAAGGGATGAGCAGTTCTTC. This sequence encodes CASSLGGMRLRDEQFF.

Points on this clonotype: This may stem from a read error, because a much larger clone lies one nucleotide away. The rearrangement links TRBV5-1 to TRBJ2-5, with D uncertain. CDR3 size: 13 residues. Germline values: CDR1 SGHRS, CDR2 YFSETQ. CDR3 sequence (DNA): TGCGCCAGCAGCTTGCAGGTGCAAGAGGCCCAGTACTTC. It encodes CASSLQVQEAQYF.

With respect to this clonotype: A read error is possible here, since a much larger clone lies one base away. V usage is TRBV29-1 and J usage is TRBJ2-5; a possible D gene is TRBD2 (6 bases). Per the germline V gene, CDR1 is SQVTM and CDR2 is ANQGSEA. The V end was cut by 6 bases, the J end by 4 bases, with 21 bases between. The CDR3 has 15 amino acids. In DNA form, the CDR3 reads TGCAGCGTCGCTCAAGGGCGGGGCGGCCGAGAGACCCAGTACTTC. This codes for CSVAQGRGGRETQYF.

In this sample, this clonotype turned up a few times. This chain links TRBV28 with TRBJ2-5; no clear D gene. The V end lost 4 bases, the J end lost 0 bases, and 12 bases lay between the germline ends. This CDR3 comprises 15 residues. Germline lookup yields CDR1 MDHEN and CDR2 SYDVKM. The CDR3 loop reads CASSSSGFHQETQYF. CDR3 bases: TGTGCCAGCAGTTCGTCCGGGTTCCACCAAGAGACCCAGTACTTC.

Many counts were recorded for this clonotype. The gene calls are TRBV9 and TRBJ2-1, with no clear D. V lost 0 bases, J lost 7 bases, and 11 bases lay in between. Germline V gene sequence: CDR1 SGDLS, CDR2 YYNGEE. The CDR3 covers 14 residues. The CDR3 is CASSVGSQNNEQFF. CDR3 nucleotides: TGTGCCAGCAGCGTAGGTTCCCAGAATAATGAGCAGTTCTTC.

This clonotype was found many times. This chain connects TRBV5-6 to TRBJ1-3; D uncertain. V lost 4 bases to trimming and J lost 0 bases, with 17 bases between them. The CDR3 is made up of 17 amino acids. Germline values: CDR1 SGHDT, CDR2 YYEEEE. The CDR3 region is CASSHRRQASSGNTIYF. CDR3 DNA: TGTGCCAGCAGCCACCGACGACAAGCGAGCTCTGGAAACACCATATATTTT.

This clonotype was seen repeatedly, ten times or more. This chain joins TRBV12-3 or TRBV12-4 and TRBJ1-2; D might be TRBD1 (6 bases). The CDR3 is 16 amino acids. V dropped 6 bases and J dropped 1 base, with 18 bases sitting between them. DNA of the CDR3: TGTGCCAGCAGCCACCCAACAGGGAAAAGTAACTATGGCTACACCTTC. It encodes CASSHPTGKSNYGYTF.

The sample holds many counts of this clonotype. V gene TRBV12-3 or TRBV12-4 combines with J gene TRBJ2-6; D is unclear. Trimming took off 6 bases at V and 0 bases at J, with 9 bases between the two ends. The CDR3 length is 15 residues. The CDR3 region has the DNA TGTGCCAGCAGGCCGTTCCCCTCTGGGGCCAACGTCCTGACTTTC. This translates into CASRPFPSGANVLTF.

This clonotype was recorded many times. V and J are TRBV12-3 or TRBV12-4 and TRBJ1-2, with 7 bases that match TRBD1. The CDR3 runs to 13 residues. The V and J ends lost 7 bases and 5 bases, in that order; junction bases with no gene match: 7. This CDR3 reads CASTSTGRYGYTF. CDR3 DNA sequence: TGTGCCAGCACATCGACAGGGCGGTATGGCTACACCTTC.

On this clonotype: A much larger clone differs by one base, so this may be a read error. The rearrangement uses TRBV12-3 or TRBV12-4 and TRBJ2-1; D unclear. The V and J ends lost 5 bases and 8 bases respectively, with 13 bases between them. The CDR3 totals 13 residues. CDR3: CASSRYDDDEQFF. The CDR3 coding sequence is TGTGCCAGCAGTAGATATGACGACGATGAGCAGTTCTTC.

This clonotype was counted many times. The chain uses TRBV29-1 and TRBJ1-1; weak D call: TRBD1 (6 bases). Germline V gene sequence: CDR1 SQVTM, CDR2 ANQGSEA. CDR3 length equals 12 residues. The ends were cut back, 8 bases at V and 8 bases at J, with 18 bases in the middle. The CDR3 DNA follows: TGCAGCACCTCCGACAGGCCTCTCGAAGCTTTCTTT. It is translated as CSTSDRPLEAFF.

This clonotype came up many times. This chain uses TRBV29-1 with TRBJ1-1, with D unclear. CDR1 SQVTM and CDR2 ANQGSEA come from the germline V gene. The CDR3 consists of 15 residues. Between the trimmed V and J ends, which lost 5 bases and 2 bases, there was a span of 18 bases. This CDR3 reads CSVIPQPLPNTEAFF. The CDR3 region has the DNA TGCAGCGTTATCCCCCAACCCCTACCAAACACTGAAGCTTTCTTT.

This clonotype was seen at least ten times. The chain combines TRBV5-1 with TRBJ2-3, with a weak D call TRBD2 (6 bases). Trimming pared 0 bases from V and 0 bases from J, leaving 8 bases between. The CDR3 totals 15 residues. Germline V gene sequence: CDR1 SGHRS, CDR2 YFSETQ. This chain's CDR3 is CASSLVRGSTDTQYF. CDR3 DNA sequence: TGCGCCAGCAGCTTGGTCCGGGGGAGCACAGATACGCAGTATTTT.

This clonotype appeared many times. The CDR3 here is CASSLAGLAGAGEQYF. Here the CDR3 DNA reads TGTGCCAGCAGCTTGGCTGGGCTAGCGGGGGCCGGGGAGCAGTACTTC. The chain joins TRBV5-6 to TRBJ2-7; TRBD2 aligns across 10 bases. CDR3 length: 16 amino acids. The germline CDR1 and CDR2 sequences are SGHDT and YYEEEE. Germline trimming cut 0 bases from V and 7 bases from J; bases unmatched to any gene: 10.

This clonotype was seen many times. The chain links TRBV15 to TRBJ1-5; D is undetermined. Germline V gene lookup returns CDR1 LNHNV and CDR2 YYDKDF (reference sequence). This CDR3 region has 13 residues. Trimming pared 0 bases from V and 5 bases from J, leaving 5 bases between. CDR3 coding DNA: TGTGCCACCAGCAGAGACGTCCATCAGCCCCAGCATTTT. The encoded protein is CATSRDVHQPQHF. The variable domain in full, completed from reference TRBV15 and TRBJ1-5, reads DAMVIQNPRYQVTQFGKPVTLSCSQTLNHNVMYWYQQKSSQAPKLLFHYYDKDFNNEADTPDNFQSRRPNTSFCFLDIRSPGLGDTAMYLCATSRDVHQPQHFGDGTRLSIL.

This clonotype was seen repeatedly, ten times or more. This sequence joins TRBV3-1 and TRBJ2-2; 8 bases align to TRBD1. V lost 4 bases, J lost 3 bases, and 4 bases stayed unmatched. CDR1 and CDR2 from the germline V gene are LGHDT and YNNKEL (reference sequence). There are 15 residues in the CDR3. The CDR3 DNA reads TGTGCCAGCAGCCCGGACAGGGCCTACACCGGGGAGCTGTTTTTT. Translated: CASSPDRAYTGELFF.

At least ten counts were recorded for this clonotype. The chain employs TRBV7-8 and TRBJ2-1; D may correspond to TRBD1 or TRBD2 (5 bases each). The germline V gene has CDR1 SGHVS and CDR2 FQNEAQ. This CDR3 spans 15 amino acids. Between the trimmed V and J ends, which lost 5 bases and 8 bases, there was a span of 19 bases. CDR3 nucleotide sequence: TGTGCCAGCAGCCCTCCGGGACCCCTTTGGGATGAGCAGTTCTTC. Translating gives CASSPPGPLWDEQFF.

This clonotype was detected many times. The rearrangement joins TRBV2 to TRBJ2-3; TRBD2 aligns across 7 bases. This CDR3 has 15 amino acids. V shed 6 bases and J 2 bases; nucleotides not matched to a gene: 8. Germline CDR1 reads SNHLY; CDR2 reads FYNNEI. The CDR3 bases are TGTGCCAGCAGGCTGACTAGCACCTTCACAGATACGCAGTATTTT. This gives the protein CASRLTSTFTDTQYF. Looking up the rest from reference TRBV2 and TRBJ2-3 gives the full variable domain: EPEVTQTPSHQVTQMGQEVILRCVPISNHLYFYWYRQILGQKVEFLVSFYNNEISEKSEIFDDQFSVERPDGSNFTLKIRSTKLEDSAMYFCASRLTSTFTDTQYFGPGTRLTVL.

In its sample, this clonotype was seen many times. The V and J genes are TRBV7-2 and TRBJ2-1, with no clear D. The CDR3 sequence is 13 residues long. The V end was cut by 1 base, the J end by 7 bases, with 8 bases between. From germline, CDR1 is SGHTA and CDR2 FQGNSA. The DNA of the CDR3 is TGTGCCAGCAGCTTAGGGGCCAATAATGAGCAGTTCTTC. Its translation is CASSLGANNEQFF.

This clonotype was observed a handful of times. CDR3 amino acids: CASRKDSYNEQFF. CDR3 bases: TGTGCCAGCAGGAAGGACAGCTACAATGAGCAGTTCTTC. The chain recombines TRBV2 with TRBJ2-1, with D perhaps matching TRBD1 (6 bases). CDR1 is SNHLY, CDR2 FYNNEI, per germline. This CDR3 region has 13 residues. V was trimmed by 6 bases and J by 3 bases, leaving 9 bases between them.

Worth noting for this clonotype: A read error may explain this, as a much larger clone is one base away. The chain joins TRBV11-2 to TRBJ2-3; D gene unclear. The length of the CDR3 is 15 residues. The V and J ends lost 5 bases and 2 bases respectively, with 14 bases between them. Germline V lookup: CDR1 SGHAT, CDR2 FQNNGV. Written as DNA, the CDR3 is TGTGCCAGCAGCATGACAAGGGCCACCACAGATACGCAGTATTTT. It is translated as CASSMTRATTDTQYF.